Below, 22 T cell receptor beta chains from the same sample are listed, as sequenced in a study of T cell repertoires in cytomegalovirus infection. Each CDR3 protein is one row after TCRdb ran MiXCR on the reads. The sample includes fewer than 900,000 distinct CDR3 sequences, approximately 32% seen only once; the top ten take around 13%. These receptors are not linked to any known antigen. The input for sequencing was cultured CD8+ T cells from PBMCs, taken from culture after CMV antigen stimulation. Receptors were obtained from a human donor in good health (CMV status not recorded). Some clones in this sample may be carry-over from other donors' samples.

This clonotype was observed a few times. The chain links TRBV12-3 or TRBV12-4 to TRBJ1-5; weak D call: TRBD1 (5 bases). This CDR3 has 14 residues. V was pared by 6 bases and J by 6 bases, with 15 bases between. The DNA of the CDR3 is TGTGCCAGCAGCCCCGTAACAGGCACTCAGCCCCAGCATTTT. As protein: CASSPVTGTQPQHF.

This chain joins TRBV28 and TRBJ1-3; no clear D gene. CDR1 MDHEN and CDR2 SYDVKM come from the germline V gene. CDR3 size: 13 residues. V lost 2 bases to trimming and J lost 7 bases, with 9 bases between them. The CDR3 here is CASSLNGVNTIYF. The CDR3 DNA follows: TGTGCCAGCAGTTTAAATGGAGTCAACACCATATATTTT.

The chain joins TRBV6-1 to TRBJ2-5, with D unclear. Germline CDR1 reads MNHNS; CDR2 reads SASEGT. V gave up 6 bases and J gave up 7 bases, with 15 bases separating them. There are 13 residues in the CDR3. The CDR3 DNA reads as TGTGCCAGCAGGGACGCGGTAGTTTCGACCCAGTACTTC. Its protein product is CASRDAVVSTQYF.

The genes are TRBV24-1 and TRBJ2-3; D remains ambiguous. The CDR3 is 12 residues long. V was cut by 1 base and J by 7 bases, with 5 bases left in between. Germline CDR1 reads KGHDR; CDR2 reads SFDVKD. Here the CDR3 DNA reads TGTGCCACCAGTGATTTCAAATATACGCAGTATTTT. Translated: CATSDFKYTQYF.

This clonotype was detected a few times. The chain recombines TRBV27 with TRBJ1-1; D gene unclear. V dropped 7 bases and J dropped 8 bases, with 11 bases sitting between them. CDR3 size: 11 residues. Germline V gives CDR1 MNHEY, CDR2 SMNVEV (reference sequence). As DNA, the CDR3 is TGTGCCAGCATCGAGGCCGCGGAAGCTTTCTTT. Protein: CASIEAAEAFF.

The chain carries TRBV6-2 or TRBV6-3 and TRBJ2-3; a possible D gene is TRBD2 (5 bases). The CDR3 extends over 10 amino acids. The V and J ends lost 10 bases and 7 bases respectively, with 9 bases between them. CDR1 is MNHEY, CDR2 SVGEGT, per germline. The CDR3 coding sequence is TGTGCCACTTCGGGGAATACGCAGTATTTT. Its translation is CATSGNTQYF.

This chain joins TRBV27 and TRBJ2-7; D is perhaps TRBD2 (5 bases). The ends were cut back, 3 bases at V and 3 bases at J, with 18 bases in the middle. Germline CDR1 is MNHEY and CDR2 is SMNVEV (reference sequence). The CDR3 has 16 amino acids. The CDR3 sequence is CASSFQIRGSSYEQYF. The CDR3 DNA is TGTGCCAGCAGTTTTCAAATCCGGGGATCCAGCTACGAGCAGTACTTC.

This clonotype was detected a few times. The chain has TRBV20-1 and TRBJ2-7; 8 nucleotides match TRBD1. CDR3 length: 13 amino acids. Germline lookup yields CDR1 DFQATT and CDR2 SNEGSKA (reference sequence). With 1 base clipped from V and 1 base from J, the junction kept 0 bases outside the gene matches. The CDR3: CSARGQGSYEQYF. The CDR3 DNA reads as TGCAGTGCTAGAGGACAGGGGTCCTACGAGCAGTACTTC.

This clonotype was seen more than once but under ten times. The CDR3 DNA reads TGTGCCAGCAGCGCGAAGGGAGGACACTACAATGAGCAGTTCTTC. This gives the protein CASSAKGGHYNEQFF. The chain is built from TRBV9 and TRBJ2-1; possible D gene TRBD2, 6 bases. The V end lost 3 bases, the J end lost 3 bases, and 13 bases lay between the germline ends. This CDR3 is 15 amino acids long. CDR1 and CDR2 from the germline V gene are SGDLS and YYNGEE.

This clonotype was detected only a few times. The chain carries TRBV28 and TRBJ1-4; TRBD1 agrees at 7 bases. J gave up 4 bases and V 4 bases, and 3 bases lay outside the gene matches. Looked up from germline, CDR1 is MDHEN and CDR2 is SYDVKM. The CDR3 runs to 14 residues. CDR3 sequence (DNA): TGTGCCAGCAGTTACAGGGGAAATAATGAAAAACTGTTTTTT. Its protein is CASSYRGNNEKLFF.

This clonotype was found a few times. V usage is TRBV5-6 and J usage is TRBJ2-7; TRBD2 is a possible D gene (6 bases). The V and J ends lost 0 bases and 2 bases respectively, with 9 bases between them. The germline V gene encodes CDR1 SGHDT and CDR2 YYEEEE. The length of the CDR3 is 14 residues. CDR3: CASSLAGVTYEQYF. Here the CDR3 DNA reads TGTGCCAGCAGCTTGGCGGGGGTCACCTACGAGCAGTACTTC.

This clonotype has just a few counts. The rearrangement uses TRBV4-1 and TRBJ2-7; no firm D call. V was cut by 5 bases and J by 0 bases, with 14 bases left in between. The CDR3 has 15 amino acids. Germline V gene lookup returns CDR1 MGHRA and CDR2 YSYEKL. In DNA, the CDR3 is TGCGCCAGCAGCTACCGACTCACCAACTCCTACGAGCAGTACTTC. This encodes CASSYRLTNSYEQYF.

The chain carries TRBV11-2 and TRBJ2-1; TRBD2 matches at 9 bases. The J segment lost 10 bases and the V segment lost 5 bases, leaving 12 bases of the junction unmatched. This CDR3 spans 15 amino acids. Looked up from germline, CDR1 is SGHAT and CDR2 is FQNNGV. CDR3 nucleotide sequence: TGTGCCAGCAGCGCAGAAGCCGGGACTAGCCGGGAGCAGTTCTTC. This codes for CASSAEAGTSREQFF.

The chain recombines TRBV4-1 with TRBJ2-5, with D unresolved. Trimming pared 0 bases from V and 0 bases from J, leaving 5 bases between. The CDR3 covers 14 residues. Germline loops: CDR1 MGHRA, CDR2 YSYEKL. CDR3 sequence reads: CASSQDPYQETQYF. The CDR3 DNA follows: TGCGCCAGCAGCCAAGACCCATACCAAGAGACCCAGTACTTC.

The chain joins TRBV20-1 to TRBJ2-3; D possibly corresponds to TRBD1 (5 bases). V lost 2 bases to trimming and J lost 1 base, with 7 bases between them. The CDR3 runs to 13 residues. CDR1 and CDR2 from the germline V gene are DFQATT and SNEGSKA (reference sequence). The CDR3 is CSARPRGTDTQYF. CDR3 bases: TGCAGTGCTAGACCCAGGGGCACAGATACGCAGTATTTT.

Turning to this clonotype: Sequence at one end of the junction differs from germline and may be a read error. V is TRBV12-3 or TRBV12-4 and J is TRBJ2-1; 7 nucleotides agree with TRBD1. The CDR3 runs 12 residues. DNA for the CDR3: TGTGCCAACAGTAGGGGGCGCGATGAGCAGTTCTTC. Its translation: CANSRGRDEQFF.

The CDR3 region is CASSPVQGEADTQYF. CDR3 DNA sequence: TGTGCCAGCAGCCCGGTACAGGGGGAGGCAGATACGCAGTATTTT. The chain is built from TRBV7-9 and TRBJ2-3, with 8 bases that match TRBD1. Germline CDR1 and CDR2: SEHNR and FQNEAQ (reference sequence). Trimming took 5 bases from V and 4 from J; bases not matched to a gene: 8. The CDR3 is made up of 15 amino acids.

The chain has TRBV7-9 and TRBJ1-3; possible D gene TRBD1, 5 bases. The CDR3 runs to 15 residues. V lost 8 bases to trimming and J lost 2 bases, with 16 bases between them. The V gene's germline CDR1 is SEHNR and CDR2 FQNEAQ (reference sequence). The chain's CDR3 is CASGGGFKPGNTIYF. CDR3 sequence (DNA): TGTGCCAGCGGCGGGGGGTTTAAGCCTGGAAACACCATATATTTT.

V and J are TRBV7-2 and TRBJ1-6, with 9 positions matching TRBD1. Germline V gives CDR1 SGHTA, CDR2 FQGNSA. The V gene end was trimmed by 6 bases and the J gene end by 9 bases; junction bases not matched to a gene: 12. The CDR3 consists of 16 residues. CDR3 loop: CASRLERGQGGSPLHF. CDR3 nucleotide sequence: TGTGCCAGCAGGCTCGAGAGGGGACAGGGTGGTTCACCCCTCCACTTT. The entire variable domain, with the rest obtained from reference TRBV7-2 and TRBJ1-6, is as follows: GAGVSQSPSNKVTEKGKDVELRCDPISGHTALYWYRQSLGQGLEFLIYFQGNSAPDKSGLPSDRFSAERTGGSVSTLTIQRTQQEDSAVYLCASRLERGQGGSPLHFGNGTRLTVT.

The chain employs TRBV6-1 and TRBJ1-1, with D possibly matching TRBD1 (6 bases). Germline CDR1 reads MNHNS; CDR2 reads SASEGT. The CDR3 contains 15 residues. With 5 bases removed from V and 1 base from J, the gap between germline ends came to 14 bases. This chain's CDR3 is CASSYSSQGNTEAFF. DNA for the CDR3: TGTGCCAGCAGTTATTCGTCACAGGGGAACACTGAAGCTTTCTTT.

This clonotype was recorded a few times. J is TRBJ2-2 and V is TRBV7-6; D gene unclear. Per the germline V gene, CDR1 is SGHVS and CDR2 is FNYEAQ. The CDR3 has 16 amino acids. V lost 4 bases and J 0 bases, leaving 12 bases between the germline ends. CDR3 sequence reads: CASSYPSNSNTGELFF. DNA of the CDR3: TGTGCCAGCAGCTACCCTAGTAATTCGAACACCGGGGAGCTGTTTTTT.

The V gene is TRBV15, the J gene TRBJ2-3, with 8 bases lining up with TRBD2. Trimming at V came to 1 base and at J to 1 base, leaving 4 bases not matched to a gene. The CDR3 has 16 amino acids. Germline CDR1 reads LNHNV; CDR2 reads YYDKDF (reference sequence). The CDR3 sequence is CATSRGVSGGTDTQYF. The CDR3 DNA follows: TGTGCCACCAGCAGAGGGGTTAGCGGGGGCACAGATACGCAGTATTTT.